This TCR beta chain originates from a study of blood T cell repertoires in COVID-19. Across the study: Some COVID-19 samples were acute and others convalescent; all came from the United States, Italy and Spain. From T cells, B-cell-depleted T cells, or PBMCs came the material, which was cDNA or gDNA.

Points on this clone: In the same sample, other DNA sequences code for this CDR3.

Between the trimmed V and J ends, which lost 7 bases and 4 bases, there was a span of 10 bases. CDR1 is MNHEY and CDR2 is SVGAGI in the germline V gene. This CDR3 has 12 amino acids. In the study's own analysis: Nucleated cell counts were estimated from reference gene primer amplification. Data came from immunoSEQ multiplex PCR; TCRdb stores just in-frame clones and leaves some out. That table is the source of V, J and clone size, and D and trimming were worked out from the DNA. In the table there are 250,000 to 300,000 clones, 85% to 90% of which are singletons. This chain links TRBV6-5 with TRBJ1-2; tentatively, D is TRBD1 (5 bases). Sequencing was done on a sample of peripheral blood. The clonotype was recovered from a middle-aged woman with acute or convalescent COVID-19. CDR3 loop: CASIGQGYGYTF. The CDR3 bases are TGTGCCAGCATCGGACAAGGCTATGGCTACACCTTC.